These 29 T cell receptor beta chains came from one sample sequenced in a study of blood T cell repertoires in COVID-19. Sequencing was performed with immunoSEQ multiplex PCR; in TCRdb, only in-frame clones are kept and a portion is missing. This sample has 85,000 to 100,000 clones, with almost 90% found just once. The sequencing sample was made of peripheral blood. The receptors were gathered from a man aged 50-59 years with COVID-19, enrolled during active disease.

This clone was found a few times. The chain uses TRBV7-9 and TRBJ1-1; perhaps TRBD1 as D (5 bases). V lost 3 bases to trimming and J lost 2 bases, with 13 bases between them. Germline CDR1 SEHNR, CDR2 FQNEAQ (reference sequence). The CDR3 covers 15 residues. CDR3 DNA sequence: TGTGCCAGCAGCTTGGGCGGGGCGGACAACACTGAAGCTTTCTTT. Its protein is CASSLGGADNTEAFF. The variable domain in full, with the rest retrieved from reference TRBV7-9 and TRBJ1-1, is DTGVSQNPRHKITKRGQNVTFRCDPISEHNRLYWYRQTLGQGPEFLTYFQNEAQLEKSRLLSDRFSAERPKGSFSTLEIQRTEQGDSAMYLCASSLGGADNTEAFFGQGTRLTVV.

The chain employs TRBV25-1 and TRBJ1-3; D not certain. Germline CDR1 and CDR2: MGHDK and SYGVNS. V dropped 6 bases and J dropped 6 bases, with 12 bases sitting between them. The CDR3 length is 13 residues. CDR3 protein: CASREGLTNTIYF. The CDR3 coding sequence is TGTGCCAGCAGGGAGGGATTGACAAACACCATATATTTT.

This chain connects TRBV2 to TRBJ1-1, with no clear D. This CDR3 has 14 amino acids. Between the trimmed V and J ends, which lost 3 bases and 5 bases, there was a span of 13 bases. The germline V gene has CDR1 SNHLY and CDR2 FYNNEI. The CDR3 region is CASSDVQRWTEAFF. In DNA, the CDR3 is TGTGCCAGCAGTGACGTCCAACGGTGGACTGAAGCTTTCTTT.

The V gene is TRBV5-6, the J gene TRBJ2-7; a possible D gene is TRBD1 (6 bases). The CDR3 loop spans 14 amino acids. Trimming removed 4 bases at V and 9 bases at J, with 20 bases between. Germline V lookup: CDR1 SGHDT, CDR2 YYEEEE. The CDR3 region is CASSRQETRTSQYF. DNA of the CDR3: TGTGCCAGCAGCCGACAGGAGACGCGAACCTCGCAGTACTTC.

V and J are TRBV9 and TRBJ1-2; D ambiguous. Trimming pared 4 bases from V and 0 bases from J, leaving 10 bases between. This CDR3 contains 14 residues. The germline V gene encodes CDR1 SGDLS and CDR2 YYNGEE. CDR3 amino acids: CASSPGAANYGYTF. The CDR3, as DNA: TGTGCCAGCAGCCCCGGAGCAGCTAACTATGGCTACACCTTC. Full variable domain (rest looked up from reference TRBV9 and TRBJ1-2): DSGVTQTPKHLITATGQRVTLRCSPRSGDLSVYWYQQSLDQGLQFLIQYYNGEERAKGNILERFSAQQFPDLHSELNLSSLELGDSALYFCASSPGAANYGYTFGSGTRLTVV.

The V call is TRBV7-9, the J call TRBJ2-1; TRBD2 might be the D (6 bases). Germline CDR1 and CDR2: SEHNR and FQNEAQ (reference sequence). This CDR3 has 15 amino acids. Trimming pared 1 base from V and 5 bases from J, leaving 12 bases between. The CDR3 DNA reads TGTGCCAGCAGCTTAGGCGGAGGGGCGGACAATGAGCAGTTCTTC. This translates into CASSLGGGADNEQFF.

The CDR3 region is CASLGLASTDTQYF. Here the CDR3 DNA reads TGTGCCAGCCTAGGACTAGCGAGCACAGATACGCAGTATTTT. The J gene is TRBJ2-3, the V gene TRBV2; TRBD2 aligns across 9 bases. With 8 bases clipped from V and 0 bases from J, the junction kept 3 bases outside the gene matches. Germline-derived CDR1 and CDR2 are SNHLY and FYNNEI. The CDR3 contains 14 residues.

The chain is built from TRBV6-6 and TRBJ1-2, with TRBD1 as a possible D gene (6 bases). Germline V gene lookup returns CDR1 MNHNY and CDR2 SVGAGI (reference sequence). Trimming pared 0 bases from V and 10 bases from J, leaving 12 bases between. The CDR3 consists of 13 residues. CDR3 residues: CASSYSRQDFYTF. The CDR3 region has the DNA TGTGCCAGCAGTTACTCGCGACAGGACTTCTACACCTTC.

The chain carries TRBV4-2 and TRBJ1-2, with D tentatively TRBD1 (6 bases). Germline V gene sequence: CDR1 LGHNA, CDR2 YNFKEQ. CDR3 length: 16 amino acids. V shed 1 base and J shed 4 bases, with 16 bases lying between them. The CDR3 protein is CASSQVGRGPGYGYTF. CDR3 bases: TGTGCCAGCAGCCAAGTGGGCAGGGGCCCGGGCTATGGCTACACCTTC.

The table lists this clone with a count of one. The CDR3: CASSLGTGVTYEQYF. The CDR3 bases are TGTGCCAGCTCACTAGGGACAGGGGTAACCTACGAGCAGTACTTC. This chain connects TRBV18 to TRBJ2-7; 10 bases line up with TRBD1. The junction had 5 bases not matched to a gene; V was cut back by 4 bases and J by 2 bases. This CDR3 is 15 amino acids long. Per the germline V gene, CDR1 is KGHSH and CDR2 is LQKENI.

This chain uses TRBV27 with TRBJ2-7; 8 bases map to TRBD1. Unmatched junction bases numbered 5, after V lost 0 bases and J lost 4 bases. Germline CDR1 reads MNHEY; CDR2 reads SMNVEV (reference sequence). This CDR3 is 15 amino acids long. CDR3 sequence (DNA): TGTGCCAGCAGTTTATCTTCCAGGGGGCGTTACGAGCAGTACTTC. This gives the protein CASSLSSRGRYEQYF.

The chain couples TRBV21-1 to TRBJ2-7; TRBD1, the table's D call, lacks a check against the DNA. TRBV21-1 is recorded as a pseudogene. The CDR3 extends over 15 amino acids. The CDR3 sequence is CASSARARGGYEQYF. CDR3 DNA: TGTGCCAGCAGCGCCCGGGCCCGAGGGGGCTACGAGCAGTACTTC.

This clone was seen once. The chain recombines TRBV27 with TRBJ2-7, with D unresolved. V dropped 5 bases and J dropped 2 bases, with 10 bases sitting between them. CDR3 length: 13 amino acids. CDR1 and CDR2 from the germline V gene are MNHEY and SMNVEV (reference sequence). The CDR3 DNA reads as TGTGCCAGCAGTCGCAGGCAGGCCTACGAGCAGTACTTC. It codes for CASSRRQAYEQYF.

The chain is built from TRBV18 and TRBJ1-2; D possibly corresponds to TRBD1 (5 bases). CDR3 size: 16 residues. V was pared by 3 bases and J by 6 bases, with 20 bases between. Germline V gene data show CDR1 as KGHSH and CDR2 as LQKENI. CDR3 sequence (DNA): TGTGCCAGCTCACCCTCCCGATCGGAGGGGATCAATGGCTACACCTTC. Translation gives CASSPSRSEGINGYTF. Based on the CDR3 plus reference TRBV18 and TRBJ1-2, the full variable domain is NAGVMQNPRHLVRRRGQEARLRCSPMKGHSHVYWYRQLPEEGLKFMVYLQKENIIDESGMPKERFSAEFPKEGPSILRIQQVVRGDSAAYFCASSPSRSEGINGYTFGSGTRLTVV.

The chain uses TRBV24-1 and TRBJ1-5, with D possibly matching TRBD1 (5 bases). V lost 6 bases to trimming and J lost 6 bases, with 14 bases between them. Germline V gives CDR1 KGHDR, CDR2 SFDVKD. The CDR3 spans 14 residues. CDR3 residues: CATSSSGGGQPQHF. CDR3 coding DNA: TGTGCCACCAGTTCCTCGGGGGGGGGTCAGCCCCAGCATTTT.

This clone was counted once. At one end, the junction sequence differs from germline, possibly due to a read error. J is TRBJ2-2 and V is TRBV30; D not resolved. The CDR3 extends over 13 amino acids. The V gene's germline CDR1 is GTSNPN and CDR2 SVGIG (reference sequence). The CDR3 nucleotides read TGTGCCTGGAGTGTAACCAACACAGGGGAGCTGTTTTTT. This codes for CAWSVTNTGELFF.

The chain recombines TRBV5-5 with TRBJ1-3; possible D gene TRBD1, 6 bases. From germline, CDR1 is SGHKS and CDR2 YYEKEE (reference sequence). The CDR3 has 15 residues. Trimming took off 6 bases at V and 0 bases at J, with 13 bases between the two ends. The CDR3 is CASTSGASSGNTIYF. The CDR3 DNA follows: TGTGCCAGCACCTCAGGGGCCTCCTCTGGAAACACCATATATTTT. The full variable domain, in which reference TRBV5-5 and TRBJ1-3 provide the parts outside the CDR3, is DAGVTQSPTHLIKTRGQQVTLRCSPISGHKSVSWYQQVLGQGPQFIFQYYEKEERGRGNFPDRFSARQFPNYSSELNVNALLLGDSALYLCASTSGASSGNTIYFGEGSWLTVV.

The V call is TRBV19, the J call TRBJ2-7, with a tentative D call TRBD2 (6 bases). With 5 bases removed from V and 0 bases from J, the gap between germline ends came to 11 bases. The V gene's germline CDR1 is LNHDA and CDR2 SQIVND (reference sequence). The CDR3 has 14 amino acids. As DNA, the CDR3 is TGTGCCAGTAGTCCGCGGGGCTTCTCCTACGAGCAGTACTTC. As protein: CASSPRGFSYEQYF.

This chain joins TRBV19 and TRBJ1-2; maybe TRBD1 (6 bases). Deletions cut 5 bases from V and 3 bases from J, with 10 bases between. Germline V gives CDR1 LNHDA, CDR2 SQIVND (reference sequence). The CDR3 has 13 residues. CDR3 amino acids: CASSPQGHYGYTF. Written as DNA, the CDR3 is TGTGCCAGTAGTCCTCAGGGGCACTATGGCTACACCTTC.

This chain joins TRBV27 and TRBJ1-2, with D perhaps TRBD1 (5 bases). The length of the CDR3 is 14 residues. V lost 2 bases to trimming and J lost 4 bases, with 11 bases between them. Germline CDR1 is MNHEY and CDR2 is SMNVEV (reference sequence). DNA of the CDR3: TGTGCCAGCAGTTTAGGCTGGGGGGTCTATGGCTACACCTTC. It specifies CASSLGWGVYGYTF.

This chain uses TRBV2 with TRBJ2-1, with TRBD2 matching 13 bases. CDR1 and CDR2 (germline): SNHLY, FYNNEI. Trimming took 5 bases from V and 5 from J; bases not matched to a gene: 9. The CDR3 covers 17 residues. In DNA, the CDR3 is TGTGCCAGCAGTCTCATTCGACTAGCGGGGGGAAACAATGAGCAGTTCTTC. This encodes CASSLIRLAGGNNEQFF.

The V call is TRBV28, the J call TRBJ1-5; D is unclear. The CDR3 length is 12 residues. Trimming pared 3 bases from V and 7 bases from J, leaving 7 bases between. CDR1 and CDR2 from the germline V gene are MDHEN and SYDVKM. CDR3 DNA sequence: TGTGCCAGCAGTTTGACTCAGCAGCCCCAGCATTTT. Protein: CASSLTQQPQHF. Full variable domain (remainder filled in from reference TRBV28 and TRBJ1-5): DVKVTQSSRYLVKRTGEKVFLECVQDMDHENMFWYRQDPGLGLRLIYFSYDVKMKEKGDIPEGYSVSREKKERFSLILESASTNQTSMYLCASSLTQQPQHFGDGTRLSIL.

The chain joins TRBV7-3 to TRBJ2-3, with 7 bases identical to TRBD2. J was trimmed by 5 bases and V by 2 bases; bases with no gene match: 7. Germline loops: CDR1 SGHTA, CDR2 FQGTGA. CDR3 length equals 15 residues. The CDR3 DNA reads as TGTGCCAGCAGCTTAGCCGGGGGGACTGGAGATACGCAGTATTTT. Amino acids: CASSLAGGTGDTQYF.

The gene calls are TRBV29-1 and TRBJ2-5; 9 nucleotides align to TRBD1. Losses at the gene ends were 7 bases for V and 2 bases for J; bases not matched to a gene: 11. This CDR3 is built from 15 residues. CDR1 and CDR2 from the germline V gene are SQVTM and ANQGSEA. CDR3 sequence (DNA): TGCAGCGCCGCCCCCCAGGACAGGGGTCAAGAGACCCAGTACTTC. Translated: CSAAPQDRGQETQYF.

The gene calls are TRBV19 and TRBJ1-1; no clear D. The germline CDR1 and CDR2 sequences are LNHDA and SQIVND (reference sequence). Trimming left V 6 bases short and J 0 bases short, with 11 bases between. This CDR3 is 14 amino acids long. For the CDR3, the DNA is TGTGCCAGTAGCCCCCCTACCATGAACACTGAAGCTTTCTTT. As protein: CASSPPTMNTEAFF.

This chain connects TRBV18 to TRBJ1-2; 8 nucleotides line up with TRBD1. J was trimmed by 8 bases and V by 2 bases; bases with no gene match: 10. Per germline, CDR1 KGHSH and CDR2 LQKENI. The CDR3 loop spans 15 amino acids. The CDR3 is CASSPDSGGLAGYTF. The CDR3 DNA follows: TGTGCCAGCTCACCAGACTCAGGGGGCTTGGCGGGCTACACCTTC.

A few counts support this clone. Other DNA sequences of this sample code for an identical CDR3. V and J are TRBV6-5 and TRBJ1-6, with no clear D. Trimming left V 6 bases short and J 0 bases short, with 6 bases between. The germline V gene has CDR1 MNHEY and CDR2 SVGAGI. This CDR3 contains 14 residues. This CDR3 reads CASRRDSYNSPLHF. CDR3 DNA sequence: TGTGCCAGCAGGAGGGACTCCTATAATTCACCCCTCCACTTT.

The gene calls are TRBV3-1 (or the pseudogene TRBV3-2) and TRBJ2-7; 7 bases are shared with TRBD1. The ends lost 10 bases at V and 0 bases at J; junction bases unmatched: 3. Germline V gene data show CDR1 as LGHDT and CDR2 as YNNKEL (reference sequence). The CDR3 sequence is 12 residues long. CDR3 region: CATAGGSYEQYF. The CDR3 DNA reads TGTGCCACCGCAGGGGGCTCCTACGAGCAGTACTTC.

The J gene is TRBJ2-2, the V gene TRBV5-5, with 7 bases matching TRBD1. The CDR3 has 15 amino acids. V lost 7 bases, J lost 6 bases, and 12 bases stayed unmatched. CDR1 and CDR2 from the germline V gene are SGHKS and YYEKEE (reference sequence). CDR3 loop: CASGILDRNPGELFF. CDR3 nucleotides: TGTGCCAGCGGTATATTGGACAGGAATCCCGGGGAGCTGTTTTTT. The full variable domain, with the rest looked up from reference TRBV5-5 and TRBJ2-2, is DAGVTQSPTHLIKTRGQQVTLRCSPISGHKSVSWYQQVLGQGPQFIFQYYEKEERGRGNFPDRFSARQFPNYSSELNVNALLLGDSALYLCASGILDRNPGELFFGEGSRLTVL.